The clone carrying this T cell receptor beta chain has just one count. Its antigen remains unknown. This sample stems from a study of OX40 agonist ivuxolimab in advanced cancers. Overall study context: Clinicians treated patients with ivuxolimab, an agonistic anti-OX40 (CD134) antibody. Findings and caveats of the study: Circulating CD4+ and CD8+ T cells showed clonal expansion by week 6 at 0.1 to 3.0 mg/kg.

V was pared by 5 bases and J by 0 bases, with 8 bases of the junction left unmatched. CDR1 is SEHNR, CDR2 FQNEAQ, per germline (reference sequence). The length of the CDR3 is 17 residues. This table comes from immunoSEQ multiplex PCR, and its TCRdb copy is limited to in-frame clones, with some not included. There are about 62,000 clones in the sample; 79% occur only once, and roughly a tenth lies in the top ten. The chain joins TRBV7-9 to TRBJ2-1, with 9 bases lining up with TRBD2. The source of this sequence is an adult with an advanced solid tumor such as melanoma, head and neck, liver or kidney cancer. The source material was CD4+ or CD8+ T cells sorted from blood, sampled in a trial of the OX40 agonist ivuxolimab. As DNA, the CDR3 is TGTGCCAGCAGCAACGTCGTAGCGGGGGACTCCTACAATGAGCAGTTCTTC. Translated: CASSNVVAGDSYNEQFF.